Sequencing of this TCR beta chain was carried out in a study of blood T cells in healthy people across ages. Notes on the study in general: A strong correlation was found between TCR beta diversity and the percentage of naive T cells.

This clonotype was observed a handful of times. Its specificity is unknown. Primed by a sample-barcoded 5' primer and a J-beta primer mix, a second PCR proceeded for about 7 to 11 cycles. A single record per CDR3 protein comes from TCRdb applying MiXCR to the 5' RACE reads. Of 600,000 or so distinct CDR3 sequences in the sample, around 31% were seen once. The V gene lost 7 bases and the J gene lost 6 bases, with 16 bases spanning the gap. Germline loops: CDR1 MNHNS, CDR2 SASEGT. This CDR3 contains 15 residues. Sequenced sample: blood. The V gene is TRBV6-1, the J gene TRBJ1-6, with no clear D. This sequence originates from a woman older than 75 in good health. Written as DNA, the CDR3 is TGTGCCAGCACCGGCAGAACCGATTCTAATTCACCCCTCCACTTT. It encodes CASTGRTDSNSPLHF.